The 12 T cell receptor beta chains presented below share a single source sample, sequenced in a study of blood T cells in healthy people across ages (dated by TCRdb to between 2015 and 2017). Receptor amplification or capture employed 5' RACE. A second PCR of 7 to 11 cycles was performed with a sample-barcoded 5' primer and a J-beta primer mix. TCRdb reprocessed the public reads (quality trimming at Q25 with fastp, clone calling with MiXCR) and kept in-frame beta chains. Rows merge per CDR3 protein into single entries with the most common DNA and genes. This sample has over 1,500,000 distinct CDR3 sequences in its table, and around 42% of those were observed once. The top ten hold about 23% of the sample. What was sequenced was blood. The receptors originated from a human donor in good health.

On this clonotype: The germline gene is not matched at one end of the junction; a read error may be the cause. This chain uses TRBV9 with TRBJ1-6, with TRBD1 as a possible D gene (5 bases). Germline V gene data show CDR1 as SGDLS and CDR2 as YYNGEE. The CDR3 loop spans 14 amino acids. The CDR3 bases are TGTGCCAGCAGCGCAGGGAATTCGAATTCACCCCACCACTTT. It yields the protein CASSAGNSNSPHHF.

The J gene is TRBJ1-2, the V gene TRBV20-1; tentatively, D is TRBD1 (5 bases). This CDR3 contains 14 residues. From germline, CDR1 is DFQATT and CDR2 SNEGSKA (reference sequence). The V and J ends lost 1 base and 7 bases respectively, with 16 bases between them. In nucleotides, the CDR3 is TGCAGTGCTAGAGGGAGTCAGGGAGTGGGTGGCTACACCTTC. Translation: CSARGSQGVGGYTF.

This clonotype appeared once. V usage is TRBV7-2 and J usage is TRBJ2-5; tentative D call: TRBD2 (6 bases). V lost 8 bases and J lost 11, with 24 bases in between. CDR3 size: 14 residues. Germline CDR1 is SGHTA and CDR2 is FQGNSA. The DNA for the CDR3 is TGTGCCAGCTCTGGGGGGACGGTTCCCTACGTGCAGTACTTC. This codes for CASSGGTVPYVQYF.

V and J are TRBV12-3 or TRBV12-4 and TRBJ1-1; the D gene is possibly TRBD1 (6 bases). Trimming removed 8 bases from V and 4 bases from J, with 14 bases in between. The CDR3 is made up of 13 amino acids. The CDR3 loop reads CASSHEGGTEAFF. CDR3 nucleotides: TGTGCCAGCTCCCATGAGGGGGGCACTGAAGCTTTCTTT.

This clonotype has only a few counts. The rearrangement joins TRBV28 to TRBJ2-7; TRBD2 matches 12 bases. The CDR3 spans 17 residues. Germline V gene lookup returns CDR1 MDHEN and CDR2 SYDVKM. With 3 bases clipped from V and 5 bases from J, the junction kept 11 bases outside the gene matches. Here the CDR3 DNA reads TGTGCCAGCAGTTTTTCCTCTCCGGCTAGCGGGGGGGACGAGCAGTACTTC. The encoded protein is CASSFSSPASGGDEQYF.

Here the CDR3 DNA reads TGTGCCAGCAGTGACTCGGGAGACCCGAAATACTTTAATGAGCAGTTCTTC. Protein sequence: CASSDSGDPKYFNEQFF. V and J are TRBV6-4 and TRBJ2-1, with D maybe TRBD2 (5 bases). Per the germline V gene, CDR1 is MRHNA and CDR2 is SNTAGT. This CDR3 contains 17 residues. The germline V and J ends were trimmed by 0 bases and 7 bases, with 19 bases remaining between them.

The chain links TRBV9 to TRBJ2-2; 9 bases agree with TRBD1. The J segment lost 3 bases and the V segment lost 3 bases, leaving 3 bases of the junction unmatched. Germline loops: CDR1 SGDLS, CDR2 YYNGEE. The CDR3 length is 15 residues. CDR3 sequence reads: CASSGDRDHTGELFF. CDR3 DNA sequence: TGTGCCAGCAGCGGGGACAGGGACCACACCGGGGAGCTGTTTTTT.

The chain recombines TRBV28 with TRBJ1-2; tentative D call: TRBD1 (5 bases). The CDR3 has 15 amino acids. V gave up 2 bases and J gave up 2 bases, with 12 bases separating them. Looked up from germline, CDR1 is MDHEN and CDR2 is SYDVKM. The DNA of the CDR3 is TGTGCCAGCAGTTTACGGGACCGGTTAAACTATGGCTACACCTTC. It codes for CASSLRDRLNYGYTF.

The genes are TRBV7-2 and TRBJ1-6; D not resolved. This CDR3 is built from 12 residues. Trimming took off 1 base at V and 15 bases at J, with 10 bases between the two ends. The germline gives CDR1 SGHTA, CDR2 FQGNSA. In DNA, the CDR3 is TGTGCCAGCAGCTTAGTCATGGATGTCCTCCACTTT. Protein sequence: CASSLVMDVLHF.

V usage is TRBV5-1 and J usage is TRBJ2-3; D perhaps matches TRBD2 (6 bases). The CDR3 extends over 15 amino acids. V lost 4 bases and J 5 bases, leaving 17 bases between the germline ends. The V gene's germline CDR1 is SGHRS and CDR2 YFSETQ. The CDR3 DNA reads as TGCGCCAGCAGCCAAGATCCGGGGGAGTTAGATACGCAGTATTTT. Its protein is CASSQDPGELDTQYF.

The V and J genes are TRBV24-1 and TRBJ2-1, with a possible D match to TRBD2 (5 bases). The germline CDR1 and CDR2 sequences are KGHDR and SFDVKD. V was clipped by 0 bases and J by 15 bases, with 11 bases between them. The CDR3 extends over 12 amino acids. CDR3 in amino acids: CATSDLREGRFF. CDR3 DNA sequence: TGTGCCACCAGTGATTTGCGGGAAGGACGGTTCTTC.

The chain couples TRBV10-3 to TRBJ2-3; TRBD2 matches 7 bases. V lost 8 bases, J lost 1 base, and 21 bases stayed unmatched. The CDR3 runs 19 residues. Germline V gene sequence: CDR1 ENHRY, CDR2 SYGVKD. As DNA, the CDR3 is TGTGCCATCCGTGGCCTTGGCGGGGGTAGGTTGTCTGGCACAGATACGCAGTATTTT. This translates into CAIRGLGGGRLSGTDTQYF.